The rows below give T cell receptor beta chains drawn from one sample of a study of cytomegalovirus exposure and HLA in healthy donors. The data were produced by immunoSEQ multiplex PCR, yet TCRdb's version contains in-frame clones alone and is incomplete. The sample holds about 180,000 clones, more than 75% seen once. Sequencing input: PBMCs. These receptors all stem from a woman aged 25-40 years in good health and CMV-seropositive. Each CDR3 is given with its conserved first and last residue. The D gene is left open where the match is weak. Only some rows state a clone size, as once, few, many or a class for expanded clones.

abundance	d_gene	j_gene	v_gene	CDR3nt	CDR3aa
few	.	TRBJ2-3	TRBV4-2	TGTGCCAGCAGCCAAGGAGATGAGCGGCGACCTCATACGCAGTATTTT	CASSQGDERRPHTQYF
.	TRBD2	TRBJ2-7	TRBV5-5	TGTGCCAGCAGCTTGCGGCTAGCGGCCCCCTCCTACGAGCAGTACTTC	CASSLRLAAPSYEQYF
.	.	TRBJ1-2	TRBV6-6	TGTGCCAGCAGTTACTCGATGTCTCCAGCGAACTATGGCTACACCTTC	CASSYSMSPANYGYTF
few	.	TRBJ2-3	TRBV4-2	TGTGCCAGCAGCCAAGATAAGAGTCCTTCTACGCAGTATTTT	CASSQDKSPSTQYF
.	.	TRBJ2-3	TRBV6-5	TGTGCCAGCAGGGAGGCTTCCAGCACAGATACGCAGTATTTT	CASREASSTDTQYF
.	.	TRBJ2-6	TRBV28	TGTGCCAGCAGTCCGCTCGTCCCTAGGTCCGGGGCCAACGTCCTGACTTTC	CASSPLVPRSGANVLTF
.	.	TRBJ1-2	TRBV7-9	TGTGCCAGCAGCTTCAGGGCCGGTGATGGCTACACCTTC	CASSFRAGDGYTF
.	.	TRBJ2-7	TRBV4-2	TGTGCCAGCAGCCAATCGGAACGGGGGATATACGAGCAGTACTTC	CASSQSERGIYEQYF
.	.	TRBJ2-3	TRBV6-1	TGTGCCAGCAGTGAAGTGGAAGGCGGAAGACGATATTTT	CASSEVEGGRRYF
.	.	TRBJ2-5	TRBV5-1	TGCGCCAGCAGGGAGAGGACAGTCCAAGAGACCCAGTACTTC	CASRERTVQETQYF
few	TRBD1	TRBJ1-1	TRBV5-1	TGCGCCAGCAGTTATAGTGGACAGGGCGACAGTGAAGCTTTCTTT	CASSYSGQGDSEAFF
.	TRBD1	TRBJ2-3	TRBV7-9	TGTGCCAGCAGCCCCCAGGGGGCGTCAACAGATACGCAGTATTTT	CASSPQGASTDTQYF
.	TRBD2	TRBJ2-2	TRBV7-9	TGTGCCAGCAGCCCGCAGACCGGGGGGTTAATCCCCGGGGAGCTGTTTTTT	CASSPQTGGLIPGELFF
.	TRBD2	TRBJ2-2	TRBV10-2	TGCGCCAGCAGTGGTGGGGGGCTAGCGGGGGCAGCCGGGGAGCTGTTTTTT	CASSGGGLAGAAGELFF
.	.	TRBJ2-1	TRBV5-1	TGCGCCAGCAATACCGGTGAGACCTACAATGAGCAGTTCTTC	CASNTGETYNEQFF
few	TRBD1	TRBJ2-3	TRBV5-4	TGTGCCAGCAGCCGACAGGGGGCGTCTGATACGCAGTATTTT	CASSRQGASDTQYF
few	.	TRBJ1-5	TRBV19	TGTGCCAGTAGTATTGATCAGAGCAATCAGCCCCAGCATTTT	CASSIDQSNQPQHF
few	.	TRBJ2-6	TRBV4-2	TGTGCCAGCAGCCAAGGACAGCCCTCGTCGACTGGGGCCAACGTCCTGACTTTC	CASSQGQPSSTGANVLTF
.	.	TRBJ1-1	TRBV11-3	TGTGCCAGCAGCTTCCCAGAAATCACTGAAGCTTTCTTT	CASSFPEITEAFF
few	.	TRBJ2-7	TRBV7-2	TGTGCCAGCAGCCCCGGGGTCTCCTACGAGCAGTACTTC	CASSPGVSYEQYF
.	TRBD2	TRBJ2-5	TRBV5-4	TGTGCCAGCAGCTGGGGACTAGAAGAGACCCAGTACTTC	CASSWGLEETQYF
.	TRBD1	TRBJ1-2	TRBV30	TGTGCCTGGAGTGTACTATCGGGACAGGGGGACGGCTACACCTTC	CAWSVLSGQGDGYTF
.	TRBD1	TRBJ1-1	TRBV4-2	TGTGCCAGCAGCCATTTGGGACAGGGAGGCACTGAAGCTTTCTTT	CASSHLGQGGTEAFF
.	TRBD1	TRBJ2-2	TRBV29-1	TGCAGCGTTGGGCTGGGTGGGACAGGGGCCAACACCGGGGAGCTGTTTTTT	CSVGLGGTGANTGELFF
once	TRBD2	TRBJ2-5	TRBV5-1	TGCGCCAGCAGCTTTAGCGGGGGGGCCGCTCAAGAGACCCAGTACTTC	CASSFSGGAAQETQYF
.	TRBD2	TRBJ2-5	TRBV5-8	TGTGCCAGCAGCTTGCAGCGGGGGGGCCTCCGAGAGACCCAGTACTTC	CASSLQRGGLRETQYF
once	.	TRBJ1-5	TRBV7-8	TGTGCCAGCAGCGGGGCTTTGGGCAATCAGCCCCAGCATTTT	CASSGALGNQPQHF